Described below is a single T cell receptor beta chain sequence and its context. Its specificity is not known. This sample is part of a study of cytomegalovirus exposure and HLA in healthy donors. Looked up from germline, CDR1 is MNHEY and CDR2 is SMNVEV (reference sequence). V gave up 3 bases and J gave up 4 bases, with 10 bases separating them. CDR3 length equals 13 residues. Whole-study results and caveats: The study listed approximately 160 cytomegalovirus-associated TCR beta chains.

With 60 Vbeta and 13 Jbeta primers, the PCR was carried out. Sequencing was performed with immunoSEQ multiplex PCR; in TCRdb, only in-frame clones are kept and a portion is missing. The data hold around 150,000 clones, with 60% to 80% observed a single time. This rearrangement joins TRBV27 to TRBJ2-7, with D perhaps matching TRBD1 (5 bases). The sequenced sample consisted of PBMCs. The sequence was collected from a man between 18 and 29 years old in good health and CMV-seropositive. CDR3 amino acids: CASSFKGRYEQYF. The CDR3, as DNA: TGTGCCAGCAGTTTTAAGGGGCGATACGAGCAGTACTTC.